The source of this T cell receptor beta chain is a study of cytomegalovirus exposure and HLA in healthy donors. Turning to the study itself: Assignment to the Caucasian-associated ancestry cluster applied to approximately 80% of the approximately 360 genotyped donors. Study-wide points: The HLA-A and HLA-B alleles of most subjects were reportedly predicted accurately from TCR beta sequences.

The germline V gene encodes CDR1 LGHNA and CDR2 YNFKEQ. This CDR3 comprises 15 residues. Trimming cost V 4 bases and J 0 bases; bases outside gene matches: 1. Primers included in the PCR were 60 Vbeta and 13 Jbeta primers. Profiling relied on immunoSEQ multiplex PCR, and the TCRdb table lists in-frame clones only, not all of them. There are about 120,000 clones in the sample; 78% occur only once, and 3.3% lies in the top ten. As to this clone: Its antigen remains unidentified.

This TCR was sampled from a woman aged 30 to 39 in good health and CMV-seropositive. Sequencing input: PBMCs. The rearrangement uses TRBV4-2 and TRBJ2-1; TRBD2 matches at 9 bases. The CDR3 reads CASSLAGDSYNEQFF. The DNA of the CDR3 is TGTGCCAGCAGCCTAGCGGGGGACTCCTACAATGAGCAGTTCTTC.